This T cell receptor (beta chain) was observed in a study of T cell responses to AZD1222 COVID-19 vaccine. With regard to this clone: What it binds is unknown.

Germline V gene sequence: CDR1 SNHLY, CDR2 FYNNEI. V was shortened by 7 bases and J by 5 bases, with 12 bases between the two germline ends. This CDR3 comprises 13 residues. Study-wide findings and caveats: An increase in Spike-specific TCR breadth and depth was observed after two AZD1222 doses. Reports indicate that nearly half of spike-specific TCRs are directed at unmutated variant regions.

This table comes from immunoSEQ multiplex PCR, and its TCRdb copy is limited to in-frame clones, with some not included. In the table there are approximately 150,000 clones, approximately 90% of which are singletons. The gene calls are TRBV2 and TRBJ1-3, with D maybe TRBD1 (5 bases). The receptor's source is an adult in good health. This material consisted of peripheral blood, taken on day 0 of MenACWY control vaccination. The CDR3 DNA follows: TGTGCCAGCATGGGACGCTTGAGAAACACCATATATTTT. Translated, it gives CASMGRLRNTIYF.